This T cell receptor (beta chain) was sequenced for a study of T cell responses to AZD1222 COVID-19 vaccine. Study-level background: Pooled in the analysis were second doses at about 4 or about 12 weeks.

Study outcomes and limitations: The donors showed a predominance of white British ancestry and of females, with possible underestimation of clonal diversity.

Sequenced by immunoSEQ multiplex PCR; TCRdb stores in-frame clones only, minus some. The sample has around 130,000 clones; roughly 94% are singletons. A few counts support this clone. Its target is not known. This sample comprised peripheral blood, obtained on day 0 of AZD1222 vaccination. This TCR was sampled from an adult in good health.

The CDR3 bases are TGCGCCAGCAGCTTTCGGGGGAAAAATGAAAAACTGTTTTTT. It encodes CASSFRGKNEKLFF. V and J are TRBV5-1 and TRBJ1-4, with D possibly matching TRBD1 (5 bases). The CDR3 is 14 residues long. Germline CDR1 SGHRS, CDR2 YFSETQ. Trimming stripped 2 bases from V and 5 bases from J, with 10 bases between.